This T cell receptor beta chain was captured by sequencing in a study of control samples from healthy donors and cancer patients. Only in-frame clones appear in the TCRdb table, and some are missing; sequencing was by immunoSEQ multiplex PCR. Here the sample spans tens of thousands of clones, 75% to 85% being singletons. The sample was blood. The sequence came from a man aged 65 to 85 in good health.

The CDR3 protein is CASSLTAGALYEQYF. As DNA, the CDR3 is TGTGCCAGCAGTTTAACAGCTGGGGCCCTCTACGAGCAGTACTTC. V and J are TRBV28 and TRBJ2-7; D may be TRBD1 (5 bases). Germline V gene data show CDR1 as MDHEN and CDR2 as SYDVKM. V lost 2 bases and J 3 bases, leaving 14 bases between the germline ends. The CDR3 has 15 residues.